This paragraph reports one TCR beta chain. Treatment denoted: oral pan-JAK inhibitor, 5-10 mg twice daily. Investigators isolated RNA and reverse transcribed it into cDNA to act as the sequencing template. The method was immunoSEQ multiplex PCR; TCRdb's version includes in-frame clones alone and lacks a portion of them. The sample includes roughly 100,000 clones, 85% to 90% of them seen just once. These data belong to a study of CD8+ T cells in alopecia areata. Germline trimming cut 6 bases from V and 7 bases from J; bases unmatched to any gene: 6. The germline gives CDR1 MNHEY, CDR2 SVGAGI. The CDR3 totals 14 residues.

V is TRBV6-5 and J is TRBJ2-1, with 10 bases lining up with TRBD2. The sequencing here drew on CD8+ T cells sorted from blood, taken between weeks 30 and 35, from a patient treated with tofacitinib. The TCR sequence derives from a human donor with alopecia areata. The CDR3 region has the DNA TGTGCCAGCAGCACTAGCGGGGTTTCGAATGAGCAGTTCTTC. It encodes CASSTSGVSNEQFF.